This entry describes one T cell receptor beta chain. What it binds is not known. This entry is derived from a study of shared clonotypes between healthy human individuals. Study context: CD4 naive and memory got three plates each, CD8 naive two, CD8 memory one.

The protocol was immunoSEQ multiplex PCR, while the TCRdb copy is restricted to in-frame clones and leaves out a portion. The table lists under 2,500,000 clones, approximately 94% of them singletons, with 0.1% to 0.15% in the top ten. Findings and caveats of the study: Large sequencing depth failed to make sorted-subset sequencing complete, rarefaction showed.

Sequencing was performed on naive CD4+ T cells sorted from blood. Subset: CD45RA+ positively selected. The clonotype comes from a man younger than 35 in good health.

Here the CDR3 reads CASSFIPDVGELFF. In DNA form, the CDR3 reads TGTGCCAGCAGCTTCATCCCCGACGTCGGGGAGCTGTTTTTT. V and J are TRBV5-5 and TRBJ2-2; no clear D. Trimming cost V 2 bases and J 7 bases, with 12 bases left between them. CDR1 is SGHKS, CDR2 YYEKEE, per germline (reference sequence). CDR3 size: 14 residues.